These T cell receptor beta chains were read from a single sample in a study of cytomegalovirus exposure and HLA in healthy donors. Assay used: immunoSEQ multiplex PCR; TCRdb lists only in-frame clones, some missing. This sample yields about 160,000 clones, of which approximately 86% are seen a single time; more than 2% belongs to the top ten. The sample was PBMCs. These receptors originate from a woman between 18 and 29 years old in good health and CMV-seronegative. Both conserved end residues are part of each CDR3. The order of the fields is V gene, J gene, D gene, CDR3 length, clone size, CDR3 protein, CDR3 DNA. The D gene is left open where the match is weak. The size entry is marked missing in some rows and otherwise reads once, few, many or a size class.

v_gene: TRBV29-1
j_gene: TRBJ1-3
d_gene: -
len: 14
abundance: -
CDR3aa: CSVEGAASGNTIYF
CDR3nt: TGCAGCGTTGAGGGGGCTGCCTCTGGAAACACCATATATTTT

v_gene: TRBV12-5
j_gene: TRBJ2-3
d_gene: TRBD2
len: 17
abundance: -
CDR3aa: CASGRPPGSGSTDTQYF
CDR3nt: TGTGCTAGTGGCCGTCCCCCGGGTAGCGGGAGCACAGATACGCAGTATTTT

v_gene: TRBV7-9
j_gene: TRBJ2-5
d_gene: -
len: 16
abundance: -
CDR3aa: CASIAGRRGYQETQYF
CDR3nt: TGTGCCAGCATCGCCGGCCGTAGGGGGTACCAAGAGACCCAGTACTTC

v_gene: TRBV6-5
j_gene: TRBJ1-1
d_gene: -
len: 12
abundance: -
CDR3aa: CASTSTGAEAFF
CDR3nt: TGTGCCAGCACCTCGACAGGAGCTGAAGCTTTCTTT

v_gene: TRBV15
j_gene: TRBJ1-4
d_gene: -
len: 15
abundance: -
CDR3aa: CATSREGGGREKLFF
CDR3nt: TGTGCCACCAGCAGAGAGGGCGGGGGGAGAGAAAAACTGTTTTTT

v_gene: TRBV18
j_gene: TRBJ2-5
d_gene: TRBD2
len: 13
abundance: few
CDR3aa: CASSYHGGETQYF
CDR3nt: TGTGCCAGCTCATACCACGGGGGGGAGACCCAGTACTTC

v_gene: TRBV5-4
j_gene: TRBJ2-1
d_gene: -
len: 16
abundance: -
CDR3aa: CASSLPTWGQGNEQFF
CDR3nt: TGTGCCAGCAGCCTCCCGACGTGGGGGCAGGGCAATGAGCAGTTCTTC

v_gene: TRBV7-6
j_gene: TRBJ2-5
d_gene: TRBD2
len: 17
abundance: -
CDR3aa: CASSLGTSGRGGETQYF
CDR3nt: TGTGCCAGCAGCCTAGGGACTAGCGGGAGAGGGGGAGAGACCCAGTACTTC

v_gene: TRBV2
j_gene: TRBJ1-2
d_gene: -
len: 10
abundance: -
CDR3aa: CASRASGHAF
CDR3nt: TGTGCCAGCAGGGCTAGCGGACATGCCTTC

v_gene: TRBV15
j_gene: TRBJ1-1
d_gene: TRBD1
len: 17
abundance: once
CDR3aa: CATSTRWTGGMNTEAFF
CDR3nt: TGTGCCACCAGCACTAGATGGACAGGAGGGATGAACACTGAAGCTTTCTTT

v_gene: TRBV7-2
j_gene: TRBJ1-2
d_gene: TRBD1
len: 16
abundance: -
CDR3aa: CASSLNRGQGDYGYTF
CDR3nt: TGTGCCAGCAGCTTAAATAGGGGACAGGGGGACTATGGCTACACCTTC

v_gene: TRBV7-9
j_gene: TRBJ2-3
d_gene: TRBD1
len: 15
abundance: -
CDR3aa: CASSARTGRTDTQYF
CDR3nt: TGTGCCAGCAGCGCTCGGACAGGGCGAACAGATACGCAGTATTTT

v_gene: TRBV5-1
j_gene: TRBJ2-2
d_gene: -
len: 13
abundance: -
CDR3aa: CASSFQGHGELFF
CDR3nt: TGCGCCAGCAGCTTTCAGGGCCACGGGGAGCTGTTTTTT

v_gene: TRBV29-1
j_gene: TRBJ2-1
d_gene: -
len: 14
abundance: -
CDR3aa: CSVAPERKYNEQFF
CDR3nt: TGCAGCGTCGCCCCAGAGAGGAAATACAATGAGCAGTTCTTC

v_gene: TRBV27
j_gene: TRBJ1-1
d_gene: -
len: 14
abundance: -
CDR3aa: CASSLFSGNTEAFF
CDR3nt: TGTGCCAGCAGTTTATTTTCAGGGAACACTGAAGCTTTCTTT

v_gene: TRBV19
j_gene: TRBJ2-5
d_gene: -
len: 16
abundance: -
CDR3aa: CASSSHSVGGAGTQYF
CDR3nt: TGTGCCAGTAGTTCGCACTCCGTGGGGGGGGCCGGGACCCAGTACTTC

v_gene: TRBV27
j_gene: TRBJ2-7
d_gene: TRBD1
len: 14
abundance: -
CDR3aa: CASSLAGTGVEQYF
CDR3nt: TGTGCCAGCAGTTTGGCCGGGACAGGGGTCGAGCAGTACTTC

v_gene: TRBV30
j_gene: TRBJ1-1
d_gene: -
len: 11
abundance: few
CDR3aa: CAGVDSTEAFF
CDR3nt: TGTGCCGGAGTAGATTCCACTGAAGCTTTCTTT

v_gene: TRBV7-9
j_gene: TRBJ2-1
d_gene: -
len: 14
abundance: -
CDR3aa: CASNRGNRGNEQFF
CDR3nt: TGTGCCAGCAATCGGGGAAACCGTGGCAATGAGCAGTTCTTC

v_gene: TRBV4-3
j_gene: TRBJ2-3
d_gene: -
len: 17
abundance: -
CDR3aa: CASSQERRLFSTDTQYF
CDR3nt: TGCGCCAGCAGCCAAGAGAGGCGACTCTTCAGCACAGATACGCAGTATTTT

v_gene: TRBV2
j_gene: TRBJ1-4
d_gene: -
len: 11
abundance: -
CDR3aa: CASSEASPLFF
CDR3nt: TGTGCCAGCAGTGAGGCCTCCCCGCTGTTTTTT

v_gene: TRBV4-2
j_gene: TRBJ2-7
d_gene: -
len: 15
abundance: -
CDR3aa: CASSHHTPGVYEQYF
CDR3nt: TGTGCCAGCAGCCATCATACCCCAGGGGTCTACGAGCAGTACTTC

v_gene: TRBV4-3
j_gene: TRBJ1-2
d_gene: TRBD1
len: 13
abundance: few
CDR3aa: CASSQGQGGGYTF
CDR3nt: TGCGCCAGCAGCCAAGGACAGGGAGGAGGCTACACCTTC

v_gene: TRBV19
j_gene: TRBJ1-3
d_gene: TRBD1
len: 20
abundance: -
CDR3aa: CASSIYRSGTASLSGNTIYF
CDR3nt: TGTGCCAGTAGTATATACCGATCGGGGACAGCGAGCCTCTCTGGAAACACCATATATTTT

v_gene: TRBV6-5
j_gene: TRBJ1-1
d_gene: TRBD1
len: 15
abundance: -
CDR3aa: CASSKPGQGNTEAFF
CDR3nt: TGTGCCAGCAGTAAACCGGGACAGGGGAACACTGAAGCTTTCTTT

v_gene: TRBV19
j_gene: TRBJ2-1
d_gene: TRBD1
len: 14
abundance: -
CDR3aa: CASSGRGSYNEQFF
CDR3nt: TGTGCCAGTAGTGGCAGGGGGTCCTACAATGAGCAGTTCTTC

v_gene: TRBV2
j_gene: TRBJ1-5
d_gene: -
len: 16
abundance: -
CDR3aa: CASSELDSPKDQPQHF
CDR3nt: TGTGCCAGCAGTGAACTAGACAGCCCCAAGGATCAGCCCCAGCATTTT

v_gene: TRBV7-2
j_gene: TRBJ1-2
d_gene: TRBD1
len: 16
abundance: -
CDR3aa: CASSPGTGRGNYGYTF
CDR3nt: TGTGCCAGCAGCCCCGGGACAGGGAGGGGGAACTATGGCTACACCTTC

v_gene: TRBV4-1
j_gene: TRBJ2-3
d_gene: -
len: 16
abundance: -
CDR3aa: CASSQGRTRGTDTQYF
CDR3nt: TGCGCCAGCAGCCAAGGACGGACGAGGGGGACAGATACGCAGTATTTT

v_gene: TRBV7-2
j_gene: TRBJ2-5
d_gene: TRBD2
len: 13
abundance: -
CDR3aa: CASSWGGEETQYF
CDR3nt: TGTGCCAGCAGCTGGGGAGGGGAGGAGACCCAGTACTTC

v_gene: TRBV9
j_gene: TRBJ2-1
d_gene: TRBD2
len: 13
abundance: -
CDR3aa: CASSGPSGVKQFF
CDR3nt: TGTGCCAGCAGCGGTCCTAGCGGGGTTAAGCAGTTCTTC

v_gene: TRBV6-5
j_gene: TRBJ1-5
d_gene: -
len: 14
abundance: -
CDR3aa: CASSSDSSDQPQHF
CDR3nt: TGTGCCAGCAGTTCGGACAGTTCGGATCAGCCCCAGCATTTT

v_gene: TRBV7-9
j_gene: TRBJ1-2
d_gene: TRBD1
len: 15
abundance: -
CDR3aa: CASSSGTGGSYGYTF
CDR3nt: TGTGCCAGCAGCTCCGGGACAGGGGGCAGCTATGGCTACACCTTC

v_gene: TRBV12-5
j_gene: TRBJ1-1
d_gene: TRBD1
len: 14
abundance: -
CDR3aa: CASAPQGASTEAFF
CDR3nt: TGTGCTAGTGCCCCGCAGGGGGCGTCGACTGAAGCTTTCTTT

v_gene: TRBV7-8
j_gene: TRBJ2-7
d_gene: TRBD2
len: 15
abundance: -
CDR3aa: CASSFSSSGIYEQYF
CDR3nt: TGTGCCAGCAGCTTCTCCTCTAGCGGAATCTACGAGCAGTACTTC

v_gene: TRBV5-5
j_gene: TRBJ2-7
d_gene: TRBD1
len: 16
abundance: -
CDR3aa: CASSNGRDSTVYEQYF
CDR3nt: TGTGCCAGCAGCAATGGACGGGACAGCACCGTCTACGAGCAGTACTTC